These 21 T cell receptor beta chains share one sample of origin, sequenced in a study of vaccination effects on CD4 cells after COVID-19. These TCRs' antigens remain unknown. Culture proceeded for roughly ten days, and CD4+ T cells were then isolated. The data were produced by immunoSEQ multiplex PCR, yet TCRdb's version contains in-frame clones alone and is incomplete. This table has about 70,000 clones, around 77% appearing once. This specimen consisted of CD4+ T cells from PBMCs cultured without peptide, obtained before COVID-19 vaccination. The receptors here all came from a human donor who received a COVID-19 vaccine.

This clone was detected a few times. The rearrangement links TRBV7-9 to TRBJ1-5; no reliable D call. The CDR3 has 14 amino acids. The germline V gene encodes CDR1 SEHNR and CDR2 FQNEAQ (reference sequence). V shed 4 bases and J shed 4 bases, with 11 bases lying between them. The CDR3 loop reads CASSWGGLNQPQHF. CDR3 nucleotides: TGTGCCAGCAGCTGGGGAGGCCTAAATCAGCCCCAGCATTTT.

CDR3 sequence reads: CASSRGYTF. The CDR3 nucleotides read TGTGCCAGCAGCCGGGGCTACACCTTC. V usage is TRBV3-1 (or the pseudogene TRBV3-2) and J usage is TRBJ1-2; no definite D call. CDR1 is LGHDT, CDR2 YNNKEL, per germline (reference sequence). The CDR3 covers 9 residues. The V and J ends lost 4 bases and 8 bases respectively, with 2 bases between them.

This rearrangement joins TRBV5-1 to TRBJ1-6, with D maybe TRBD1 (5 bases). Per the germline V gene, CDR1 is SGHRS and CDR2 is YFSETQ. This CDR3 is 15 amino acids long. V was trimmed by 0 bases and J by 7 bases, leaving 11 bases between them. The CDR3 here is CASSLAGIGNSPLHF. The CDR3 nucleotides are TGCGCCAGCAGCTTGGCAGGGATAGGGAATTCACCCCTCCACTTT.

The chain uses TRBV20-1 and TRBJ1-2; D may be TRBD1 (5 bases). The CDR3 totals 11 residues. Germline CDR1 and CDR2: DFQATT and SNEGSKA (reference sequence). With 7 bases removed from V and 2 bases from J, the gap between germline ends came to 8 bases. CDR3 sequence: CSDGGNYGYTF. CDR3 nucleotide sequence: TGCAGTGACGGGGGAAACTATGGCTACACCTTC.

This rearrangement joins TRBV7-2 to TRBJ1-2; D not resolved. The length of the CDR3 is 14 residues. V lost 5 bases, J lost 0 bases, and 10 bases lay in between. Germline V gene sequence: CDR1 SGHTA, CDR2 FQGNSA. DNA for the CDR3: TGTGCCAGCAGCCCAGACATTTCTAACTATGGCTACACCTTC. Translated: CASSPDISNYGYTF.

The chain is built from TRBV19 and TRBJ1-4, with TRBD1 matching 9 bases. Germline-derived CDR1 and CDR2 are LNHDA and SQIVND (reference sequence). The CDR3 has 16 amino acids. V dropped 2 bases and J dropped 7; count of bases not matched to a gene: 8. The CDR3 DNA sequence: TGTGCCAGTAGTATATTAAAAGGACAGGGGTCTGAAAAACTGTTTTTT. This gives the protein CASSILKGQGSEKLFF.

V gene TRBV29-1 combines with J gene TRBJ2-7; D unresolved. The germline V and J ends were trimmed by 4 bases and 2 bases, with 24 bases remaining between them. The CDR3 has 17 residues. CDR1 SQVTM and CDR2 ANQGSEA come from the germline V gene. The CDR3 nucleotides are TGCAGCGTTGTACCCACTGGATGCGGTATGGGGACCTACGAGCAGTACGTC. Translated: CSVVPTGCGMGTYEQYV.

This chain joins TRBV5-1 and TRBJ1-1, with TRBD1 identical over 8 bases. Germline CDR1 reads SGHRS; CDR2 reads YFSETQ. The ends lost 4 bases at V and 1 base at J; junction bases unmatched: 9. The CDR3 contains 16 residues. Written as DNA, the CDR3 is TGCGCCAGCAGCACGGACAGGGTGGGGGCGAACACTGAAGCTTTCTTT. Residues: CASSTDRVGANTEAFF.

This chain links TRBV5-1 with TRBJ1-2; no reliable D call. Trimming cost V 1 base and J 4 bases, with 11 bases left between them. Germline CDR1 is SGHRS and CDR2 is YFSETQ. This CDR3 is 14 amino acids long. CDR3 sequence: CASSLRGGPYGYTF. Here the CDR3 DNA reads TGCGCCAGCAGCTTGCGAGGAGGCCCCTATGGCTACACCTTC.

The V and J genes are TRBV15 and TRBJ1-1; D might be TRBD1 (6 bases). Deletions cut 4 bases from V and 6 bases from J, with 15 bases between. The CDR3 runs 14 residues. CDR1 and CDR2 (germline): LNHNV, YYDKDF (reference sequence). In nucleotides, the CDR3 is TGTGCCACCAGCATGGGGGGCGAAAGGGCTGAAGCTTTCTTT. It codes for CATSMGGERAEAFF. Full variable domain (missing parts from reference TRBV15 and TRBJ1-1): DAMVIQNPRYQVTQFGKPVTLSCSQTLNHNVMYWYQQKSSQAPKLLFHYYDKDFNNEADTPDNFQSRRPNTSFCFLDIRSPGLGDTAMYLCATSMGGERAEAFFGQGTRLTVV.

The chain joins TRBV24-1 to TRBJ2-2; TRBD1 might be the D (6 bases). The V gene lost 11 bases and the J gene lost 2 bases, with 14 bases spanning the gap. The CDR3 covers 14 residues. CDR1 and CDR2 from the germline V gene are KGHDR and SFDVKD. The CDR3 sequence: CAIAGTPNTGELFF. CDR3 in DNA: TGTGCCATCGCCGGGACACCTAACACCGGGGAGCTGTTTTTT.

The chain carries TRBV3-1 (or the pseudogene TRBV3-2) and TRBJ2-1, with 12 bases lining up with TRBD2. The V gene's germline CDR1 is LGHDT and CDR2 YNNKEL (reference sequence). The CDR3 runs 21 residues. V was clipped by 4 bases and J by 0 bases; unmatched bases: 16. The CDR3 protein is CASSPPPGTSGFPSSYNEQFF. In DNA, the CDR3 is TGTGCCAGCAGCCCCCCTCCCGGGACTAGCGGGTTCCCGAGCTCCTACAATGAGCAGTTCTTC.

The V gene is TRBV20-1, the J gene TRBJ2-5, with 7 bases that match TRBD2. Germline assignment: CDR1 DFQATT and CDR2 SNEGSKA (reference sequence). V lost 5 bases, J lost 4 bases, and 1 base stayed unmatched. This CDR3 has 11 amino acids. CDR3 DNA: TGCAGTGCTCCTAGCGGAGAGACCCAGTACTTC. The encoded protein is CSAPSGETQYF.

The chain has TRBV3-1 (or the pseudogene TRBV3-2) and TRBJ1-1; D call uncertain. V was cut by 4 bases and J by 4 bases, with 16 bases left in between. The CDR3 consists of 15 residues. In germline, CDR1 is LGHDT, CDR2 YNNKEL (reference sequence). The CDR3, as DNA: TGTGCCAGCAGCCCGGAATTGGGAGGGCCCACTGAAGCTTTCTTT. This codes for CASSPELGGPTEAFF.

The genes are TRBV10-2 and TRBJ1-1; D gene unclear. This CDR3 comprises 12 residues. CDR1 is WSHSY and CDR2 is SAAADI in the germline V gene. Trimming took off 6 bases at V and 5 bases at J, with 10 bases between the two ends. As DNA, the CDR3 is TGCGCCAGCAGGAAAGATTTAACTGAAGCTTTCTTT. It codes for CASRKDLTEAFF.

As DNA, the CDR3 is TGCGCCAGCAGGGAATTTTTCCCGGGACAGGCCAAAATGAGCTCTGGGGCCAACGTCCTGACTTTC. It encodes CASREFFPGQAKMSSGANVLTF. The rearrangement uses TRBV4-1 and TRBJ2-6; TRBD1 agrees at 8 bases. Germline V lookup: CDR1 MGHRA, CDR2 YSYEKL. The V gene end was trimmed by 6 bases and the J gene end by 0 bases; junction bases not matched to a gene: 22. This CDR3 region has 22 residues.

The gene calls are TRBV4-3 and TRBJ2-5; the D gene is possibly TRBD1 (5 bases). This CDR3 spans 19 amino acids. Looked up from germline, CDR1 is LGHNA and CDR2 is YSLEER. V lost 0 bases and J lost 1, with 21 bases in between. DNA for the CDR3: TGCGCCAGCAGCCAAGATTTTAGGCAGGGTGGAGTTATCCAAGAGACCCAGTACTTC. Protein: CASSQDFRQGGVIQETQYF.

J is TRBJ2-3 and V is TRBV5-8, with TRBD2 identical over 7 bases. The length of the CDR3 is 19 residues. V shed 7 bases and J 0 bases; nucleotides not matched to a gene: 20. Germline lookup yields CDR1 SGHTS and CDR2 YDEGEE. This CDR3 is CASPANWLAEVPSTDTQYF. The DNA of the CDR3 is TGTGCCAGCCCAGCAAATTGGCTAGCGGAGGTCCCTAGCACAGATACGCAGTATTTT.

This chain uses TRBV5-8 with TRBJ1-2; D ambiguous. The germline CDR1 and CDR2 sequences are SGHTS and YDEGEE. V was trimmed by 2 bases and J by 8 bases, leaving 7 bases between them. The CDR3 runs to 11 residues. CDR3 amino acids: CASSLNRGYTF. CDR3 nucleotides: TGTGCCAGCAGCTTAAATCGGGGCTACACCTTC.

The V and J genes are TRBV7-2 and TRBJ1-1; possibly TRBD1 for D (6 bases). The CDR3 spans 16 residues. CDR1 is SGHTA, CDR2 FQGNSA, per germline. The V end lost 6 bases, the J end lost 4 bases, and 21 bases lay between the germline ends. The CDR3 DNA is TGTGCCAGCAGTTCACGACGGGGGGGGCTGGGCACTGAAGCTTTCTTT. Its protein product is CASSSRRGGLGTEAFF.

This clone was seen just once. The chain combines TRBV14 with TRBJ2-1; possibly TRBD1 for D (5 bases). The CDR3 runs to 14 residues. V was trimmed by 2 bases and J by 1 base, leaving 6 bases between them. Germline V lookup: CDR1 SGHDN, CDR2 FVKESK. CDR3 in amino acids: CASSQRGSYNEQFF. CDR3 in DNA: TGTGCCAGCAGCCAAAGGGGTTCCTACAATGAGCAGTTCTTC.